This T cell receptor beta chain was documented in a study of blood T cell repertoires in COVID-19. The CDR3 sequence is 14 residues long. Germline trimming cut 4 bases from V and 3 bases from J; bases unmatched to any gene: 5. CDR1 is MNHEY and CDR2 is SVGAGI in the germline V gene. Sequencing was performed with immunoSEQ multiplex PCR; in TCRdb, only in-frame clones are kept and a portion is missing. The data hold around 300,000 clones, with roughly 91% observed a single time. V gene TRBV6-5 combines with J gene TRBJ2-7; TRBD2 matches at 8 bases. Sequenced sample: PBMCs or T cells enriched from blood (not recorded which). The receptor's source is an older woman in a cohort exposed to, infected with or recovered from COVID-19 (not recorded which). In DNA form, the CDR3 reads TGTGCCAGCAGTTCGGCTAGCGGGCACTACGAGCAGTACTTC. It codes for CASSSASGHYEQYF.